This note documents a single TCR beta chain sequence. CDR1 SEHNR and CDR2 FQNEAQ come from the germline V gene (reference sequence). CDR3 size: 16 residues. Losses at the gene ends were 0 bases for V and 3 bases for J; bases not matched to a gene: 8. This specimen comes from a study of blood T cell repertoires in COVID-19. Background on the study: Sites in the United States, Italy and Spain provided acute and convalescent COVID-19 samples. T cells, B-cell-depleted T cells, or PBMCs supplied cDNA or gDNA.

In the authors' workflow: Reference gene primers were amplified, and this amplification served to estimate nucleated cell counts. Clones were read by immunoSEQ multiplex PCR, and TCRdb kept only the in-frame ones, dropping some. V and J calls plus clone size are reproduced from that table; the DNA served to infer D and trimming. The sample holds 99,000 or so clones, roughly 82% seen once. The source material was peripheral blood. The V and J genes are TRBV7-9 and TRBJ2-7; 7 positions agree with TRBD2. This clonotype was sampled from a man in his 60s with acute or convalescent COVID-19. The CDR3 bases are TGTGCCAGCAGCTTAGCGCATCTAGCGGCTGACTACGAGCAGTACTTC. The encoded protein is CASSLAHLAADYEQYF.